This T cell receptor beta chain appears in the sequencing data of a study of OX40 agonist ivuxolimab in advanced cancers. Whole-study results and caveats: Circulating CD4+ and CD8+ T cells showed clonal expansion by week 6 at 0.1 to 3.0 mg/kg. Normalized T-cell clonal expansion was also low in some nonresponders.

V lost 2 bases to trimming and J lost 6 bases; unmatched junction nucleotides: 9. The V gene's germline CDR1 is ENHRY and CDR2 SYGVKD. The length of the CDR3 is 16 residues. Measured with immunoSEQ multiplex PCR; TCRdb has only the in-frame clones, and not every one. The table records about 61,000 clones, 89% of them present only once. Regarding this clone: As yet, its antigen is unknown.

Samples of blood were obtained at baseline, on cycle 4 day 1, and on cycle 7 day 1. This receptor was identified in an adult with an advanced solid tumor such as melanoma, head and neck, liver or kidney cancer. The V and J genes are TRBV10-3 and TRBJ2-7; 11 positions match TRBD1. This specimen consisted of CD4+ or CD8+ T cells sorted from blood, obtained in a trial of the OX40 agonist ivuxolimab. The CDR3 region is CAISENGQGAFSEQYF. The CDR3 nucleotides read TGTGCCATCAGTGAGAACGGACAGGGGGCCTTCAGCGAGCAGTACTTC.